This T cell receptor (beta chain) was identified during a study of control samples from healthy donors and cancer patients (dated by TCRdb to the early 2020s). V is clipped by 4 bases and J by 3 bases, and the sequence between their germline boundaries is 13 bases long. Taken from cysteine to phenylalanine, the CDR3 has 15 residues. Here the CDR3 DNA is all that survives: 45 bases in frame from base 1. CDR1 and CDR2, looked up from the germline V gene, are MDHEN and SYDVKM. About this clone: No cognate antigen has been identified for it. No much larger clone exists at a distance of one base, and base qualities are not known.

Libraries were prepared through the immunoSEQ multiplex PCR assay. TCRdb took over this immuneACCESS table, retaining in-frame rearrangements with V and J assigned. Such tables are incomplete; in checked studies, under half of the missing clones stem from an unresolved V gene, and the remainder is unexplained. Recorded for this sample are about 100,000 clones; approximately 84% of them occurred a single time. About 18% of the sample comes from the top ten. This TCR derives from a woman in her fifties or sixties in good health. The chain joins TRBV28 to TRBJ1-5; the D segment cannot be called with confidence. Sequencing was performed on blood. For the CDR3, the sequence is CASSSSAGLNQPQHF. In nucleotides, the sequence is TGTGCCAGCAGTTCCTCGGCAGGCCTCAATCAGCCCCAGCATTTT.